The next 3 T cell receptor beta chains were all read from a single sample in a study of T cell responses to AZD1222 COVID-19 vaccine. Using immunoSEQ multiplex PCR, the repertoire was profiled, and TCRdb retains in-frame clones only, with some absent. The sample has around 70,000 clones; 85% are singletons. The sequences come from peripheral blood, collected on day 0 of AZD1222 vaccination. The receptor source for this set is an adult in good health.

This chain joins TRBV5-1 and TRBJ2-7, with 7 bases aligning to TRBD1. The CDR3 spans 13 residues. J lost 5 bases, V lost 4 bases, and 6 bases had no gene match. Germline values: CDR1 SGHRS, CDR2 YFSETQ. This CDR3 reads CASSQQTGHEQYF. CDR3 in DNA: TGCGCCAGCAGCCAACAGACAGGGCACGAGCAGTACTTC.

The chain is built from TRBV27 and TRBJ2-3; the D is unclear. Trimming took off 6 bases at V and 6 bases at J, with 28 bases between the two ends. The CDR3 sequence is 18 residues long. The germline CDR1 and CDR2 sequences are MNHEY and SMNVEV (reference sequence). In DNA, the CDR3 is TGTGCCAGCAGCCCCTATAAGGGAATCCTTGTGGTATTGGATACGCAGTATTTT. Amino acid sequence: CASSPYKGILVVLDTQYF.

The chain combines TRBV5-1 with TRBJ1-3; D is unresolved. The CDR3 is made up of 15 amino acids. Germline V lookup: CDR1 SGHRS, CDR2 YFSETQ. The V and J ends lost 0 bases and 0 bases respectively, with 7 bases between them. CDR3 bases: TGCGCCAGCAGCTTGGGAATAAACTCTGGAAACACCATATATTTT. This codes for CASSLGINSGNTIYF.